The 20 T cell receptor beta chains given below trace back to one sample, sequenced in a study of T cell repertoires in cytomegalovirus infection. TCRdb recomputed calls from the reads with MiXCR, one row per CDR3 protein. Of approximately 100,000 distinct CDR3 sequences in the sample, 23% were seen once. Specimen: CD8+ T cells from PBMCs. The receptors come from a human donor in good health (CMV status not recorded). Some clones in this sample may be carry-over from other donors' samples.

This clonotype showed up many times. J is TRBJ2-5 and V is TRBV10-3; D is undetermined. CDR1 is ENHRY and CDR2 is SYGVKD in the germline V gene. This CDR3 is 12 amino acids long. Trimming pared 6 bases from V and 2 bases from J, leaving 7 bases between. This CDR3 reads CAIRSPQETQYF. CDR3 nucleotides: TGTGCCATCAGGAGTCCACAAGAGACCCAGTACTTC.

This clonotype was seen a few times. The chain couples TRBV7-9 to TRBJ2-3, with D hard to call. In germline, CDR1 is SEHNR, CDR2 FQNEAQ (reference sequence). The CDR3 extends over 13 amino acids. V gave up 5 bases and J gave up 4 bases, with 10 bases separating them. Here the CDR3 DNA reads TGTGCCAGCAGCCAAGGTGGTGCAGATACGCAGTATTTT. Translation gives CASSQGGADTQYF.

About this clonotype itself: This may come from a read error, since a much larger clone is one base off. The gene calls are TRBV6-2 or TRBV6-3 and TRBJ1-1; the match to TRBD1 covers 7 bases. CDR1 and CDR2 (germline): MNHEY, SVGEGT. The CDR3 runs to 16 residues. CDR3 sequence (DNA): TGTGCCAACAGTGCCTCGACAGGGACGATGAACACTGAAGCTTTCTTT. It encodes CANSASTGTMNTEAFF.

In its sample, this clonotype was seen a few times. The chain is built from TRBV5-1 and TRBJ2-2, with D perhaps assigned TRBD1 or TRBD2 (6 bases each). This CDR3 is built from 14 residues. With 2 bases removed from V and 5 bases from J, the gap between germline ends came to 10 bases. Looked up from germline, CDR1 is SGHRS and CDR2 is YFSETQ. The CDR3 coding sequence is TGCGCCAGCAGCTTCGGAGGGGGTACCGGGGAGCTGTTTTTT. It codes for CASSFGGGTGELFF.

This clonotype occurred many times. The chain is built from TRBV7-2 and TRBJ1-6; D remains ambiguous. The CDR3 totals 15 residues. The germline V gene encodes CDR1 SGHTA and CDR2 FQGNSA. V lost 1 base, J lost 5 bases, and 9 bases lay in between. CDR3 DNA sequence: TGTGCCAGCAGCTTAGGACCAGGCGATAATTCACCCCTCCACTTT. It codes for CASSLGPGDNSPLHF.

There are a few counts of this clonotype. This chain connects TRBV7-2 to TRBJ2-2, with 12 bases matching TRBD2. Germline lookup yields CDR1 SGHTA and CDR2 FQGNSA. V lost 5 bases, J lost 1 base, and 8 bases stayed unmatched. The CDR3 spans 18 residues. In nucleotides, the CDR3 is TGTGCCAGCAGCACCGGGACTAGCGGGCTAATGAACACCGGGGAGCTGTTTTTT. Encoded protein: CASSTGTSGLMNTGELFF.

This chain links TRBV6-2 or TRBV6-3 with TRBJ1-2; D not certain. The CDR3 is made up of 16 amino acids. V was clipped by 1 base and J by 3 bases, with 15 bases between them. Germline CDR1 MNHEY, CDR2 SVGEGT. As DNA, the CDR3 is TGTGCCAGCAGTTACTTCGGTACCCTCCAGTACTATGGCTACACCTTC. Its protein is CASSYFGTLQYYGYTF.

This clonotype came up a few times. The chain joins TRBV19 to TRBJ2-3, with D perhaps matching TRBD1 or TRBD2 (5 bases each). The CDR3 contains 14 residues. Germline V gene sequence: CDR1 LNHDA, CDR2 SQIVND (reference sequence). Trimming removed 1 base from V and 1 base from J, with 6 bases in between. CDR3 bases: TGTGCCAGTAGTATAGGAGGGGGCACAGATACGCAGTATTTT. It specifies CASSIGGGTDTQYF.

The rearrangement links TRBV29-1 to TRBJ2-1; perhaps TRBD1 as D (6 bases). Germline assignment: CDR1 SQVTM and CDR2 ANQGSEA. Trimming stripped 0 bases from V and 5 bases from J, with 14 bases between. This CDR3 is 15 amino acids long. For the CDR3, the DNA is TGCAGCGTTGAAGATCGTACAGGGAACAACAATGAGCAGTTCTTC. This codes for CSVEDRTGNNNEQFF.

This clonotype has only a few counts. The V and J genes are TRBV5-6 and TRBJ2-3; 14 positions match TRBD2. The CDR3 is 17 residues long. V was clipped by 2 bases and J by 6 bases; unmatched bases: 8. Germline V gene data show CDR1 as SGHDT and CDR2 as YYEEEE. CDR3 nucleotide sequence: TGTGCCAGCAGCTTCGGGAAGGGACTAGCGGGGGACGATACGCAGTATTTT. It encodes CASSFGKGLAGDDTQYF.

The CDR3 loop reads CASSEALDVRTYEQYF. The CDR3, as DNA: TGTGCCAGCAGTGAAGCGTTAGACGTTCGGACATACGAGCAGTACTTC. The rearrangement links TRBV2 to TRBJ2-7; perhaps TRBD1 as D (5 bases). V was pared by 0 bases and J by 4 bases, with 16 bases between. The CDR3 totals 16 residues. Germline V gene data show CDR1 as SNHLY and CDR2 as FYNNEI. Drawing the rest from reference TRBV2 and TRBJ2-7, the complete variable domain is EPEVTQTPSHQVTQMGQEVILRCVPISNHLYFYWYRQILGQKVEFLVSFYNNEISEKSEIFDDQFSVERPDGSNFTLKIRSTKLEDSAMYFCASSEALDVRTYEQYFGPGTRLTVT.

This clonotype was counted ten times or more. The genes are TRBV20-1 and TRBJ2-7; 9 nucleotides match TRBD2. There are 16 residues in the CDR3. The V segment lost 3 bases and the J segment 3 bases; nucleotides outside the gene matches: 12. Germline V gene lookup returns CDR1 DFQATT and CDR2 SNEGSKA (reference sequence). CDR3 sequence: CSARSSGDVALYEQYF. CDR3 nucleotides: TGCAGTGCTAGGTCTAGCGGGGACGTAGCCCTCTACGAGCAGTACTTC.

In its sample, this clonotype was seen a few times. The chain joins TRBV20-1 to TRBJ2-1; 9 bases line up with TRBD1. J lost 2 bases, V lost 6 bases, and 5 bases had no gene match. CDR1 DFQATT and CDR2 SNEGSKA come from the germline V gene (reference sequence). The CDR3 totals 14 residues. CDR3 nucleotides: TGCAGTGCCAGGACAGGGGAAGCCTACAATGAGCAGTTCTTC. It specifies CSARTGEAYNEQFF.

V usage is TRBV9 and J usage is TRBJ2-1; 8 bases map to TRBD2. With 3 bases clipped from V and 2 bases from J, the junction kept 28 bases outside the gene matches. Germline V gene sequence: CDR1 SGDLS, CDR2 YYNGEE. CDR3 length: 23 amino acids. Here the CDR3 reads CASSGSTGGVFRGPQPTYNEQFF. The CDR3 DNA is TGTGCCAGCAGCGGCTCCACGGGAGGGGTTTTTCGGGGGCCGCAGCCCACCTACAATGAGCAGTTCTTC.

This clonotype has just a few counts. This sequence joins TRBV29-1 and TRBJ1-1; maybe TRBD1 (5 bases). Germline CDR1 and CDR2: SQVTM and ANQGSEA. V gave up 1 base and J gave up 4 bases, with 10 bases separating them. The CDR3 runs 13 residues. CDR3: CSVEGGLSTEAFF. The CDR3 DNA reads as TGCAGCGTTGAAGGGGGCCTTAGCACTGAAGCTTTCTTT.

The V and J genes are TRBV9 and TRBJ2-1, with 7 bases aligning to TRBD2. From germline, CDR1 is SGDLS and CDR2 YYNGEE. V was clipped by 9 bases and J by 0 bases; unmatched bases: 0. The CDR3 is made up of 12 amino acids. CDR3 nucleotide sequence: TGTGCCACGGGGGGCTCCTACAATGAGCAGTTCTTC. Protein sequence: CATGGSYNEQFF.

This clonotype was observed many times. The CDR3 region is CASRLYSGQNTGELFF. The CDR3 DNA sequence: TGTGCCAGCCGCCTATATAGCGGCCAGAACACCGGGGAGCTGTTTTTT. This chain links TRBV7-2 with TRBJ2-2, with a weak D call TRBD2 (6 bases). The germline V gene has CDR1 SGHTA and CDR2 FQGNSA. The CDR3 totals 16 residues. The V gene lost 8 bases and the J gene lost 1 base, with 17 bases spanning the gap.

This clonotype was seen ten or more times. This CDR3 reads CASSLTENTGELFF. CDR3 nucleotides: TGTGCCAGCAGCTTAACCGAGAACACCGGGGAGCTGTTTTTT. The chain links TRBV7-8 to TRBJ2-2; D unclear. The CDR3 sequence is 14 residues long. Germline CDR1 and CDR2: SGHVS and FQNEAQ. Trimming took 2 bases from V and 1 from J, leaving 5 bases between them.

This clonotype was counted ten times or more. This rearrangement joins TRBV18 to TRBJ2-5; D is perhaps TRBD1 or TRBD2 (6 bases each). Germline lookup yields CDR1 KGHSH and CDR2 LQKENI. Trimming cost V 0 bases and J 1 base, with 12 bases left between them. This CDR3 contains 16 residues. The CDR3 reads CASSPPGGPGQETQYF. The CDR3 coding sequence is TGTGCCAGCTCACCACCGGGGGGCCCCGGCCAAGAGACCCAGTACTTC. Supplemented by reference TRBV18 and TRBJ2-5, the full variable domain reads NAGVMQNPRHLVRRRGQEARLRCSPMKGHSHVYWYRQLPEEGLKFMVYLQKENIIDESGMPKERFSAEFPKEGPSILRIQQVVRGDSAAYFCASSPPGGPGQETQYFGPGTRLLVL.

This clonotype was observed a handful of times. CDR3 DNA sequence: TGTGCCAGCAGTAGGGAAGGGGGCGCCGCGAATCAGCCCCAGCATTTT. It encodes CASSREGGAANQPQHF. The chain combines TRBV28 with TRBJ1-5, with 7 bases lining up with TRBD1. The germline CDR1 and CDR2 sequences are MDHEN and SYDVKM. The V gene end was trimmed by 5 bases and the J gene end by 4 bases; junction bases not matched to a gene: 11. The length of the CDR3 is 16 residues.